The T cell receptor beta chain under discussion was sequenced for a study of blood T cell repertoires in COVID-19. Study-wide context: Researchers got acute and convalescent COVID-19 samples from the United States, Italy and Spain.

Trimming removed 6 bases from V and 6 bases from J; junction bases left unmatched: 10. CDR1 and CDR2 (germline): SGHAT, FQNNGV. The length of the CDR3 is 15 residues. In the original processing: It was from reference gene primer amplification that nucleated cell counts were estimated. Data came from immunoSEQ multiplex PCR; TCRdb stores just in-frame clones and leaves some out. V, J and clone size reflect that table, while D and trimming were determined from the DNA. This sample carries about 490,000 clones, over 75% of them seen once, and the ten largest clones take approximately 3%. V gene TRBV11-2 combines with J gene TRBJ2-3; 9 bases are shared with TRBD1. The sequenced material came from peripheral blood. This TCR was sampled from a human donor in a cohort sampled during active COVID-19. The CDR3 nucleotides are TGTGCCAGCAGATTCGGCGGGACAGGGAGGGATACGCAGTATTTT. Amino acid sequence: CASRFGGTGRDTQYF.